The clone carrying this T cell receptor (beta chain) showed up just once. Antigen unknown. The data originate from a study of CD8+CD57+ T cells in acquired aplastic anemia. Study-level results: CD8+CD57+ cells (from patients) displayed lower diversity than the total CD4+ and CD8+ pools did.

The CDR3 has 16 amino acids. V lost 0 bases, J lost 2 bases, and 15 bases lay in between. Germline CDR1 and CDR2: SGDLS and YYNGEE. Patients who underwent sequencing had shown CD8+CD57+ cell expansion by flow cytometry. For about 15% of the 12 patients, CD8+CD57+ effector memory cells were sequenced as well. Genomic DNA was employed as the template in profiling TCR beta VDJ and CDR3. TCRdb re-derived calls from the reads in MiXCR, one entry per CDR3 protein. Of 15,000 to 20,000 distinct CDR3 sequences in the sample, over 35% were seen once. This clonotype was sampled from a human donor with aplastic anemia. The sample consisted of CD8+CD57+ T cells sorted from PBMCs. Regarding subset: bead-enriched CD8+CD57+ effector memory T cells from SAA patients. J is TRBJ2-7 and V is TRBV9; a weak D match, TRBD2 (7 bases). CDR3 amino acids: CASSVGGGADTYEQYF. Here the CDR3 DNA reads TGTGCCAGCAGCGTAGGAGGGGGGGCAGACACCTACGAGCAGTACTTC.